These T cell receptor beta chains were read from a single sample in a study of post-analysis software for immune sequencing data. TCRdb recomputed calls from the PCR reads with MiXCR, one row per CDR3 protein. The profile shows some 370,000 distinct CDR3 sequences, 30% to 45% of them singletons. Sequences were obtained from blood. These receptors originate from a girl aged 5-17 years with multiple sclerosis. Each CDR3 is given without its conserved first and last residue. A D gene is named only where the DNA matches it firmly.

D,J,V,CDR3
-,TRBJ2-2,TRBV2,ASSPVPGPYTGELF
-,TRBJ2-3,TRBV4-1,ASSQADRTSTDTQY
TRBD1,TRBJ2-3,TRBV7-2,ASSLDPTGGPRDTQY
-,TRBJ1-1,TRBV6-5,ASSYGRNTEAF
TRBD1,TRBJ1-2,TRBV18,TSSPPDNRGYDGYT
TRBD1,TRBJ2-3,TRBV7-9,ASSPPTGGKY
TRBD1,TRBJ1-5,TRBV7-2,ASSLAPRTGDQPQH
TRBD2,TRBJ2-4,TRBV7-2,ASSSLPLAGGTKNIQY
TRBD2,TRBJ2-5,TRBV10-2,ASSESKASGIQETQY
TRBD2,TRBJ2-1,TRBV5-4,ASSFRQRGGPGEQF